The 8 T cell receptor beta chains in this list originate from one sample, sequenced in a study of T cell responses to AZD1222 COVID-19 vaccine. Clones were sequenced by immunoSEQ multiplex PCR, and TCRdb holds only the in-frame ones, with some missing. The sample consists of 95,000 to 100,000 clones, about nine tenths of them appearing once. Sequences were derived from peripheral blood, sampled on day 0 of AZD1222 vaccination. Receptors originate from an adult in good health.

This chain uses TRBV19 with TRBJ2-7; D unclear. CDR1 and CDR2 from the germline V gene are LNHDA and SQIVND (reference sequence). V lost 8 bases and J 7 bases, leaving 18 bases between the germline ends. The CDR3 covers 13 residues. The CDR3 loop is CASSTFIAWEQYF. The CDR3 nucleotides are TGTGCCAGTTCCACCTTCATCGCGTGGGAGCAGTACTTC.

In its sample, this clone was seen once. The V gene is TRBV19, the J gene TRBJ2-3; TRBD2 matches at 10 bases. Unmatched junction bases numbered 2, after V lost 3 bases and J lost 2 bases. Germline loops: CDR1 LNHDA, CDR2 SQIVND (reference sequence). The CDR3 totals 15 residues. CDR3 DNA sequence: TGTGCCAGTAGTATTCTAGCGGGGGACACAGATACGCAGTATTTT. Its translation is CASSILAGDTDTQYF.

This chain links TRBV14 with TRBJ2-7, with no clear D. The V gene's germline CDR1 is SGHDN and CDR2 FVKESK. V was clipped by 4 bases and J by 6 bases, with 10 bases between them. The CDR3 is made up of 12 amino acids. This CDR3 reads CASSLTLVEQYF. The CDR3 nucleotides read TGTGCCAGCAGCCTTACGTTGGTCGAGCAGTACTTC. Full variable domain (remainder filled in from reference TRBV14 and TRBJ2-7): EAGVTQFPSHSVIEKGQTVTLRCDPISGHDNLYWYRRVMGKEIKFLLHFVKESKQDESGMPNNRFLAERTGGTYSTLKVQPAELEDSGVYFCASSLTLVEQYFGPGTRLTVT.

The CDR3 DNA is TGTGCCAGCAGTTTTTTAGAGACCCAGTACTTC. This translates into CASSFLETQYF. The chain carries TRBV6-6 and TRBJ2-5; D is unresolved. Trimming shortened V by 4 bases and J by 4 bases, and 4 bases separated the two germline ends. This CDR3 is built from 11 residues. Germline CDR1 and CDR2: MNHNY and SVGAGI (reference sequence).

This clone was detected only once. At the DNA level, this CDR3 is encoded by other sequences in the same sample as well. V usage is TRBV27 and J usage is TRBJ2-1; D is ambiguous. From germline, CDR1 is MNHEY and CDR2 SMNVEV (reference sequence). This CDR3 comprises 12 residues. V lost 5 bases and J 7 bases, leaving 9 bases between the germline ends. CDR3 sequence reads: CASSVIGNEQFF. The CDR3 nucleotides read TGTGCCAGCAGTGTGATTGGAAATGAGCAGTTCTTC.

The V and J genes are TRBV6-5 and TRBJ1-6; D unresolved. V was trimmed by 5 bases and J by 5 bases, leaving 13 bases between them. Germline V lookup: CDR1 MNHEY, CDR2 SVGAGI. The CDR3 has 15 residues. The CDR3 reads CASSLGGVNNSPLHF. The CDR3 DNA reads TGTGCCAGCAGTCTGGGAGGAGTTAATAATTCACCCCTCCACTTT.

Worth noting for this clone: Relative to the germline gene, one junction end is altered; a read error may explain this. The gene calls are TRBV6-1 and TRBJ1-1; D is possibly TRBD1 (6 bases). The CDR3 has 14 amino acids. Germline V CDR1 and CDR2: MNHNS, SASEGT. The CDR3 is CASSEGGGNTEAFF. The CDR3 DNA reads TGTGCCAGCAGCGAAGGGGGGGGCAACACTGAAGCTTTCTTT.

The chain combines TRBV5-6 with TRBJ2-7; D remains unclear. In germline, CDR1 is SGHDT, CDR2 YYEEEE. The CDR3 length is 11 residues. V was trimmed by 4 bases and J by 3 bases, leaving 5 bases between them. CDR3 in DNA: TGTGCCAGCAGCATTTACTACGAGCAGTACTTC. Translating it yields CASSIYYEQYF.